These T cell receptor beta chains were read from a single sample in a study of blood T cells in healthy people across ages. Via MiXCR, TCRdb re-called the 5' RACE reads, giving one row per CDR3 protein. The sample records approximately 1,100,000 distinct CDR3 sequences, 35% to 55% being singletons. Specimen: blood. The source of these receptors is an older woman in good health. Both conserved end residues are part of each CDR3. Fields, in order: J gene, V gene, clone size, CDR3 protein. For some rows the clone size is stated as once, few or many, or as a class when expanded; others skip it.

J gene: TRBJ2-7
V gene: TRBV7-9
clone size: NA
CDR3 protein: CASSSTGLAYEQYF

J gene: TRBJ2-5
V gene: TRBV5-4
clone size: NA
CDR3 protein: CASSVRTSGRETQYF

J gene: TRBJ2-7
V gene: TRBV20-1
clone size: NA
CDR3 protein: CSSPGQGAYEQYF

J gene: TRBJ1-6
V gene: TRBV5-1
clone size: few
CDR3 protein: CASSPGNGQGNSPLHF

J gene: TRBJ2-7
V gene: TRBV5-1
clone size: NA
CDR3 protein: CASSTSGTGGTYEQYF

J gene: TRBJ2-7
V gene: TRBV4-1
clone size: NA
CDR3 protein: CASSQDRWQAKTFGPYEQYF

J gene: TRBJ2-1
V gene: TRBV5-1
clone size: once
CDR3 protein: CASFSTTSASSYNEQFF

J gene: TRBJ2-1
V gene: TRBV3-1
clone size: NA
CDR3 protein: CASSQLVGISGSKPNNEQFF

J gene: TRBJ1-1
V gene: TRBV10-3
clone size: few
CDR3 protein: CAISRPGGHTEAFF

J gene: TRBJ2-3
V gene: TRBV2
clone size: NA
CDR3 protein: CASQGGSQYF

J gene: TRBJ2-1
V gene: TRBV5-1
clone size: many
CDR3 protein: CASSVGGSNEQFF

J gene: TRBJ2-5
V gene: TRBV7-9
clone size: few
CDR3 protein: CASSLRGRQQETQYF

J gene: TRBJ2-7
V gene: TRBV10-2
clone size: NA
CDR3 protein: CASSKLADGHNEQYF

J gene: TRBJ1-6
V gene: TRBV5-1
clone size: NA
CDR3 protein: CASSLAFRESSPLHF

J gene: TRBJ2-7
V gene: TRBV27
clone size: few
CDR3 protein: CASSSGPHEQYF

J gene: TRBJ2-3
V gene: TRBV12-5
clone size: few
CDR3 protein: CASGLVRTSGTPPAQYF

J gene: TRBJ2-5
V gene: TRBV7-9
clone size: NA
CDR3 protein: CASSLGQAGVETQYF

J gene: TRBJ2-3
V gene: TRBV15
clone size: few
CDR3 protein: CATSDGGGSDTQYF

J gene: TRBJ1-2
V gene: TRBV21-1
clone size: few
CDR3 protein: CASSRTYNYGYTF

J gene: TRBJ2-3
V gene: TRBV29-1
clone size: many
CDR3 protein: CSVDYNADTQYF

J gene: TRBJ2-3
V gene: TRBV28
clone size: few
CDR3 protein: CAITSERSTSTDTQYF

J gene: TRBJ1-2
V gene: TRBV7-2
clone size: NA
CDR3 protein: CASSPRGGGGHTF

J gene: TRBJ2-7
V gene: TRBV27
clone size: NA
CDR3 protein: CASSSSYRSDSQQYF

J gene: TRBJ2-7
V gene: TRBV3-1
clone size: few
CDR3 protein: CASSHFGGTSGFEQYF

J gene: TRBJ2-1
V gene: TRBV28
clone size: few
CDR3 protein: CASSDRFRNEQFF

J gene: TRBJ2-3
V gene: TRBV10-2
clone size: NA
CDR3 protein: CASSEASGRLSTDTQYF

J gene: TRBJ1-6
V gene: TRBV20-1
clone size: NA
CDR3 protein: CSARAGPLNSPLHF

J gene: TRBJ2-7
V gene: TRBV28
clone size: few
CDR3 protein: CASRGRGRGEQYF

J gene: TRBJ2-7
V gene: TRBV20-1
clone size: few
CDR3 protein: CSARDIAVYEQYF

J gene: TRBJ2-1
V gene: TRBV29-1
clone size: NA
CDR3 protein: CSVDEALQFF

J gene: TRBJ2-1
V gene: TRBV7-9
clone size: NA
CDR3 protein: CASSLAVVRNEQFF

J gene: TRBJ2-1
V gene: TRBV2
clone size: few
CDR3 protein: CASLGTYNEQFF

J gene: TRBJ2-4
V gene: TRBV3-1
clone size: NA
CDR3 protein: CASSQTTGGYNEQYF

J gene: TRBJ2-5
V gene: TRBV29-1
clone size: NA
CDR3 protein: CSVEDWTTKETQYF

J gene: TRBJ2-2
V gene: TRBV27
clone size: few
CDR3 protein: CASTPGTGATGELFF

J gene: TRBJ2-1
V gene: TRBV2
clone size: few
CDR3 protein: CASSETQNEQFF

J gene: TRBJ2-3
V gene: TRBV5-1
clone size: NA
CDR3 protein: CASSSQAAGHGTDTQYF

J gene: TRBJ1-1
V gene: TRBV7-2
clone size: NA
CDR3 protein: CASSLVGPGTGRPEAFF

J gene: TRBJ2-3
V gene: TRBV20-1
clone size: NA
CDR3 protein: CSAPRGGRAQYF

J gene: TRBJ2-7
V gene: TRBV6-2/TRBV6-3
clone size: NA
CDR3 protein: CASSPTGAIYEQYF

J gene: TRBJ2-1
V gene: TRBV7-2
clone size: NA
CDR3 protein: CASIFLAGEQFF